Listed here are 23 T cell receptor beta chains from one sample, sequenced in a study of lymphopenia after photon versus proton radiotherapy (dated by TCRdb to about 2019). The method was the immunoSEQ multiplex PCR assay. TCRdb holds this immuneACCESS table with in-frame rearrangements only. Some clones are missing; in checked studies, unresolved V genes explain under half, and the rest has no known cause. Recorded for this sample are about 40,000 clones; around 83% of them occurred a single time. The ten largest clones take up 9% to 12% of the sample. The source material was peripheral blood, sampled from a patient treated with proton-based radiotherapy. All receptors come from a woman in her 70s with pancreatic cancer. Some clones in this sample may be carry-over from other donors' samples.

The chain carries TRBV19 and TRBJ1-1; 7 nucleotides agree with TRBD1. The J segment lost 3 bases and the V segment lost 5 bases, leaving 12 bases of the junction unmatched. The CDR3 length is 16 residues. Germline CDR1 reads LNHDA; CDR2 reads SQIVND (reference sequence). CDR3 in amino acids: CASSRSAGRGDTEAFF. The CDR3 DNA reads TGTGCCAGTAGTCGTTCCGCCGGCAGGGGGGACACTGAAGCTTTCTTT.

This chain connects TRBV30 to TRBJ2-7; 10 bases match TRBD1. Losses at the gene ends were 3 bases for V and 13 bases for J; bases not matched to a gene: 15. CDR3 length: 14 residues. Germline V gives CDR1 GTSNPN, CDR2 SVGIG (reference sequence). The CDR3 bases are TGTGCCTGGAGCGCTAGATCAGACAGGGGGCGCTCCTACTTC. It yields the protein CAWSARSDRGRSYF.

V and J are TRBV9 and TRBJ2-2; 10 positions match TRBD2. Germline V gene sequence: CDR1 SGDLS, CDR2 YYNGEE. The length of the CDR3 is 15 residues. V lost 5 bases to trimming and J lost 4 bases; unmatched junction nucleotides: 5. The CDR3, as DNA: TGTGCCAGCAGTCTAGCGGGAGAGGCCACCGGGGAGCTGTTTTTT. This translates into CASSLAGEATGELFF.

CDR3 protein: CSAREVTEAFF. The CDR3, as DNA: TGCAGTGCTAGAGAGGTTACTGAAGCTTTCTTT. The chain recombines TRBV20-1 with TRBJ1-1; D remains ambiguous. Trimming removed 0 bases at V and 5 bases at J, with 4 bases between. The CDR3 length is 11 residues. The germline CDR1 and CDR2 sequences are DFQATT and SNEGSKA (reference sequence).

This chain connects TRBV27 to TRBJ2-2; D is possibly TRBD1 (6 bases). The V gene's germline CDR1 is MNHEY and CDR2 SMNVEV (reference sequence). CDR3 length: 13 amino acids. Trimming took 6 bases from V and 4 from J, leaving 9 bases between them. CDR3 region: CASSNRATGELFF. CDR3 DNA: TGTGCCAGCAGCAACAGGGCCACCGGGGAGCTGTTTTTT.

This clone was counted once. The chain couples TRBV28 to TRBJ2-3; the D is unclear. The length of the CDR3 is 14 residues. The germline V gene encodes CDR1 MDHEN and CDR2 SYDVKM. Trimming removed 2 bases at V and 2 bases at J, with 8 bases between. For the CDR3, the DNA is TGTGCCAGCAGTTTAAGGTACGCCACAGATACGCAGTATTTT. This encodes CASSLRYATDTQYF.

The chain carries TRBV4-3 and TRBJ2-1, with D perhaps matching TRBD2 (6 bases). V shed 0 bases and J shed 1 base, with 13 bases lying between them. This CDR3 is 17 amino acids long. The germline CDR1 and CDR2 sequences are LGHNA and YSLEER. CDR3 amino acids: CASSQDVAGLSYNEQFF. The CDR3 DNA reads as TGCGCCAGCAGCCAAGATGTTGCGGGGTTATCCTACAATGAGCAGTTCTTC.

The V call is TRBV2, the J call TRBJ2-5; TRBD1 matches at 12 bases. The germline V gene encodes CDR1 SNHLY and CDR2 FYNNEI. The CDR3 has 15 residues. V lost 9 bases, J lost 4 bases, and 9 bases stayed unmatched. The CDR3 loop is CASSTGTGGRETQYF. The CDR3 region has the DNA TGTGCCAGTTCGACCGGGACAGGGGGCAGAGAGACCCAGTACTTC.

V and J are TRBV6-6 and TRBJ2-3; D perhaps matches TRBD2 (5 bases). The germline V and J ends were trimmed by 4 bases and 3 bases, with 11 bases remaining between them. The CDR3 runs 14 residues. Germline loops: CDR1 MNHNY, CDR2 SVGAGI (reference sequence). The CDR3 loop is CASSLPGNTDTQYF. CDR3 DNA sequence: TGTGCCAGCAGTTTGCCGGGAAATACAGATACGCAGTATTTT.

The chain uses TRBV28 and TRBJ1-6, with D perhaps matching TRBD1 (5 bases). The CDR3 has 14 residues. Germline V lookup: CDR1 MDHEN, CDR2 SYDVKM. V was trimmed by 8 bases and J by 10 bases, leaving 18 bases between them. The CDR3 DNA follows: TGTGCCAGCGGGAGACAGTTGTCTCGGTCACCCCTCCACTTT. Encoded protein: CASGRQLSRSPLHF.

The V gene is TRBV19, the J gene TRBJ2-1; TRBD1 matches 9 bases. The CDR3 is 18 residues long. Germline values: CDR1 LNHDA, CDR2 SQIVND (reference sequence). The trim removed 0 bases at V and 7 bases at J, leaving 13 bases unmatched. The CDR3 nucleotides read TGTGCCAGTAGTATAGATCGTTGGGGTGACAGGGGGAAAAATGAGCAGTTCTTC. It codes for CASSIDRWGDRGKNEQFF.

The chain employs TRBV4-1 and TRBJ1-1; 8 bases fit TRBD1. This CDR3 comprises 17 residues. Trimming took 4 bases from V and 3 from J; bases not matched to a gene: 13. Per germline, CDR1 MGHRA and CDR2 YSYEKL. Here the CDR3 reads CASSPLFIRGPDTEAFF. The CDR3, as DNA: TGCGCCAGCAGCCCGCTCTTTATCAGGGGGCCCGACACTGAAGCTTTCTTT.

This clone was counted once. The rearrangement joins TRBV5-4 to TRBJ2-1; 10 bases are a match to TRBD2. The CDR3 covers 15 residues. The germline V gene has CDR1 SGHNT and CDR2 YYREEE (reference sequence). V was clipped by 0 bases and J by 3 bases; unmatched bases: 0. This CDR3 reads CASSLASGSYNEQFF. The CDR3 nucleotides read TGTGCCAGCAGCTTGGCTAGCGGGAGCTACAATGAGCAGTTCTTC. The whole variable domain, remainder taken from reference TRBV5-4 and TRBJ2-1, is ETGVTQSPTHLIKTRGQQVTLRCSSQSGHNTVSWYQQALGQGPQFIFQYYREEENGRGNFPPRFSGLQFPNYSSELNVNALELDDSALYLCASSLASGSYNEQFFGPGTRLTVL.

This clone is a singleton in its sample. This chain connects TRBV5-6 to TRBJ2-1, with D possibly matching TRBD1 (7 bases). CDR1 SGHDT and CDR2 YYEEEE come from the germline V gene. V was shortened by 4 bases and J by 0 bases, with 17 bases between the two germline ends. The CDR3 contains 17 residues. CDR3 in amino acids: CASSRGQGGSSYNEQFF. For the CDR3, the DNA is TGTGCCAGCAGCAGGGGGCAGGGGGGAAGCTCCTACAATGAGCAGTTCTTC.

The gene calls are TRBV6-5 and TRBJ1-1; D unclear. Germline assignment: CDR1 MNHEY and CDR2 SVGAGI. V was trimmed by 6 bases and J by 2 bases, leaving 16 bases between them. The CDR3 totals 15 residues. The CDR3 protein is CASSPSPTTNTEAFF. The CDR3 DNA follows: TGTGCCAGCAGCCCCTCCCCCACGACTAACACTGAAGCTTTCTTT.

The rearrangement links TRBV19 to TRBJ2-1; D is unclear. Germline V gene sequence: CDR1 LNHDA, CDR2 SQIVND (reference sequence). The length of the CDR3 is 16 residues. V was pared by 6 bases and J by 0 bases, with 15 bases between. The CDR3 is CASSTNVAFSYNEQFF. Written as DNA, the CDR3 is TGTGCCAGTAGCACCAACGTGGCTTTCTCCTACAATGAGCAGTTCTTC. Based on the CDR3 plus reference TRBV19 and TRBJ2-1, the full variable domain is DGGITQSPKYLFRKEGQNVTLSCEQNLNHDAMYWYRQDPGQGLRLIYYSQIVNDFQKGDIAEGYSVSREKKESFPLTVTSAQKNPTAFYLCASSTNVAFSYNEQFFGPGTRLTVL.

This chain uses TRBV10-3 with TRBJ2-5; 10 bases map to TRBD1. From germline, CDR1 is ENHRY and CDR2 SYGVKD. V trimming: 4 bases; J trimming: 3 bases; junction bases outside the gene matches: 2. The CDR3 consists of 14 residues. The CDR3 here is CAISGGTGEETQYF. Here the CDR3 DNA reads TGTGCCATCAGTGGAGGGACAGGGGAAGAGACCCAGTACTTC.

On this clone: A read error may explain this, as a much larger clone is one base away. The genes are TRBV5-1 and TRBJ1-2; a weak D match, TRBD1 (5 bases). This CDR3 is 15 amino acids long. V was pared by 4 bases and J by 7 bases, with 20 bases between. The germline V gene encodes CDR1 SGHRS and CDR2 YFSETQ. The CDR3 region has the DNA TGCGCCAGCAGCCTGAGTGGGGGGGGAGGTCTTGGCTACACCTTC. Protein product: CASSLSGGGGLGYTF.

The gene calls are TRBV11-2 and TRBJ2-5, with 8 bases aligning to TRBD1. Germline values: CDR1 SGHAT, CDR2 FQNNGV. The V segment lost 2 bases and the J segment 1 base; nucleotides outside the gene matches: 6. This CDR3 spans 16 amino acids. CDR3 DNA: TGTGCCAGCAGCTTAAAGGCCAGGGGGCTCCAAGAGACCCAGTACTTC. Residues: CASSLKARGLQETQYF.

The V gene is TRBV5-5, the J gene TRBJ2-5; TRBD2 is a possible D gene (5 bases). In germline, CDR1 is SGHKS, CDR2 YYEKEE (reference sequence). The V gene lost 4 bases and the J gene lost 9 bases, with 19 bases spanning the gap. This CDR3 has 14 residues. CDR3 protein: CASSPRAEVRAQYF. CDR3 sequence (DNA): TGTGCCAGCAGCCCTCGGGCGGAGGTTAGGGCCCAGTACTTC.

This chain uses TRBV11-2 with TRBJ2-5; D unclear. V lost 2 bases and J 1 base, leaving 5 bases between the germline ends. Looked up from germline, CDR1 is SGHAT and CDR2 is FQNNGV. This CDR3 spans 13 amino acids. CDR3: CASSLQRQETQYF. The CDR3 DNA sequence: TGTGCCAGCAGCTTACAACGCCAAGAGACCCAGTACTTC. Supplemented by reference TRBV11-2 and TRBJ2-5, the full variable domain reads EAGVAQSPRYKIIEKRQSVAFWCNPISGHATLYWYQQILGQGPKLLIQFQNNGVVDDSQLPKDRFSAERLKGVDSTLKIQPAKLEDSAVYLCASSLQRQETQYFGPGTRLLVL.

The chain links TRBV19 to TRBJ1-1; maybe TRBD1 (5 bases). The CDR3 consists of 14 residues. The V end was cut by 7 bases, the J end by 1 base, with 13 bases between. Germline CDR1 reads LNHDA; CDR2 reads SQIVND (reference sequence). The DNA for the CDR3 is TGTGCCAGTAAACTCGGAGGGGAGAACACTGAAGCTTTCTTT. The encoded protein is CASKLGGENTEAFF.

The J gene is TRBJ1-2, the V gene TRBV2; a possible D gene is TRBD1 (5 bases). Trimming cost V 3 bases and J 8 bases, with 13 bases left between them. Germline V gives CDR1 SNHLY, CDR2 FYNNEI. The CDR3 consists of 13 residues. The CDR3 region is CASSDGRRDGYTF. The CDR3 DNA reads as TGTGCCAGCAGTGATGGCCGAAGGGACGGCTACACCTTC. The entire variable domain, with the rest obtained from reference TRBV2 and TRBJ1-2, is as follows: EPEVTQTPSHQVTQMGQEVILRCVPISNHLYFYWYRQILGQKVEFLVSFYNNEISEKSEIFDDQFSVERPDGSNFTLKIRSTKLEDSAMYFCASSDGRRDGYTFGSGTRLTVV.